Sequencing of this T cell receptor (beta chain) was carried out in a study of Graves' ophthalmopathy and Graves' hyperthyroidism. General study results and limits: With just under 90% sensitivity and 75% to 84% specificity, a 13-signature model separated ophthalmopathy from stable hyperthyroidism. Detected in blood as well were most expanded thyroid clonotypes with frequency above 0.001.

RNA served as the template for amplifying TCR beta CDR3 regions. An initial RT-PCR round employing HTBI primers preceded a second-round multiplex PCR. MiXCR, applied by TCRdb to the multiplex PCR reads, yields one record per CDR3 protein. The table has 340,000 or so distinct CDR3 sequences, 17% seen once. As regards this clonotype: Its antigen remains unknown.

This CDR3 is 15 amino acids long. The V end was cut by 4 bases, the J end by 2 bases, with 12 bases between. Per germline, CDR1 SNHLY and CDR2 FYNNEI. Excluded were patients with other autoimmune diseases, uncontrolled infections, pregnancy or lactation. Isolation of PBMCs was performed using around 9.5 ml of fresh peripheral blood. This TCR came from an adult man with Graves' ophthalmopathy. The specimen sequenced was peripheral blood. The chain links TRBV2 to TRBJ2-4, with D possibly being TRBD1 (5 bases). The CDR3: CASSAAGLPKNIQYF. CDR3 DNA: TGTGCCAGCAGTGCGGCAGGGCTACCCAAAAACATTCAGTACTTC.